What follows are 13 T cell receptor beta chains derived from one specimen sequenced in a study of PD-1 blockade in classical Hodgkin lymphoma. Generated by immunoSEQ multiplex PCR, the TCRdb table keeps only in-frame clones and is missing some. The data show about 25,000 clones, roughly nine tenths seen once. The sample's time point: newly diagnosed, previously untreated cHL patient sample. With magnetic negative selection, CD4+ T cells were purified from PBMCs that had been thawed. Source material: CD4+ T cells from blood. These receptors all come from a human donor with classical Hodgkin lymphoma.

The V gene is TRBV15, the J gene TRBJ2-2, with a tentative D call TRBD1 (5 bases). Germline CDR1 is LNHNV and CDR2 is YYDKDF (reference sequence). Trimming shortened V by 4 bases and J by 7 bases, and 19 bases separated the two germline ends. The CDR3 consists of 16 residues. CDR3 in DNA: TGTGCCACCAGCATCTCGGCTGGGGCCCAGGTCGGGGAGCTGTTTTTT. This encodes CATSISAGAQVGELFF. Full variable domain (missing parts from reference TRBV15 and TRBJ2-2): DAMVIQNPRYQVTQFGKPVTLSCSQTLNHNVMYWYQQKSSQAPKLLFHYYDKDFNNEADTPDNFQSRRPNTSFCFLDIRSPGLGDTAMYLCATSISAGAQVGELFFGEGSRLTVL.

This chain links TRBV28 with TRBJ2-5; the match to TRBD1 covers 7 bases. CDR3 length: 13 amino acids. Trimming at V came to 3 bases and at J to 5 bases, leaving 3 bases not matched to a gene. Germline lookup yields CDR1 MDHEN and CDR2 SYDVKM. The CDR3 DNA reads TGTGCCAGCAGTTTCCTGGACAGGGAGACCCAGTACTTC. Protein sequence: CASSFLDRETQYF.

The chain has TRBV6-1 and TRBJ2-5; TRBD2 agrees at 8 bases. The length of the CDR3 is 15 residues. J gave up 4 bases and V 2 bases, and 6 bases lay outside the gene matches. Germline-derived CDR1 and CDR2 are MNHNS and SASEGT. The CDR3 nucleotides are TGTGCCAGCAGTGAACTTCTCGGGGGGGTAGAGACCCAGTACTTC. Protein product: CASSELLGGVETQYF.

The chain uses TRBV10-1 and TRBJ2-3, with 7 nucleotides matching TRBD2. Per the germline V gene, CDR1 is WNHNN and CDR2 is SYGVQD (reference sequence). The CDR3 loop spans 17 amino acids. With 5 bases clipped from V and 1 base from J, the junction kept 12 bases outside the gene matches. CDR3 nucleotides: TGCGCCAGCAGTCGGGCAGTGAGCAGCGGGGGCACAGATACGCAGTATTTT. This gives the protein CASSRAVSSGGTDTQYF.

Details on this clone: One end of the junction varies from germline; a read error may be responsible. The chain is built from TRBV19 and TRBJ2-2; a weak D match, TRBD2 (6 bases). This CDR3 has 17 residues. Germline CDR1 LNHDA, CDR2 SQIVND (reference sequence). For the CDR3, the DNA is TGTGCCAGTAGTATCTCAGGGAGGTGGATCAACATCGGGGAGCTGTTTTTT. Translation gives CASSISGRWINIGELFF.

The rearrangement joins TRBV7-6 to TRBJ2-7; 9 positions match TRBD1. The germline CDR1 and CDR2 sequences are SGHVS and FNYEAQ. This CDR3 region has 17 residues. With 1 base clipped from V and 0 bases from J, the junction kept 7 bases outside the gene matches. The CDR3 DNA is TGTGCCAGCAGCTTAGACCTCGACAGGGGGAACTCCTACGAGCAGTACTTC. Encoded protein: CASSLDLDRGNSYEQYF.

The genes are TRBV15 and TRBJ2-7; D unresolved. V lost 8 bases, J lost 0 bases, and 14 bases lay in between. The CDR3 loop spans 14 amino acids. Germline CDR1 is LNHNV and CDR2 is YYDKDF (reference sequence). CDR3 in amino acids: CATGRDFGSYEQYF. The CDR3 nucleotides read TGTGCCACCGGTAGGGATTTCGGCTCCTACGAGCAGTACTTC.

This rearrangement joins TRBV19 to TRBJ2-1; D possibly corresponds to TRBD1 (6 bases). Looked up from germline, CDR1 is LNHDA and CDR2 is SQIVND (reference sequence). There are 13 residues in the CDR3. V was clipped by 7 bases and J by 4 bases, with 11 bases between them. As DNA, the CDR3 is TGTGCCAGTACCGAAACAGGGTACAATGAGCAGTTCTTC. It encodes CASTETGYNEQFF. The variable domain in full, completed from reference TRBV19 and TRBJ2-1, reads DGGITQSPKYLFRKEGQNVTLSCEQNLNHDAMYWYRQDPGQGLRLIYYSQIVNDFQKGDIAEGYSVSREKKESFPLTVTSAQKNPTAFYLCASTETGYNEQFFGPGTRLTVL.

V gene TRBV7-2 combines with J gene TRBJ2-7; D not resolved. Germline V gene sequence: CDR1 SGHTA, CDR2 FQGNSA. The V and J ends lost 0 bases and 3 bases respectively, with 12 bases between them. This CDR3 is built from 15 residues. CDR3 DNA sequence: TGTGCCAGCAGCTTAGCAAGCTTAGGTATCTACGAGCAGTACTTC. Its protein is CASSLASLGIYEQYF.

This chain uses TRBV5-1 with TRBJ1-1, with D uncertain. V was cut by 4 bases and J by 1 base, with 11 bases left in between. Germline-derived CDR1 and CDR2 are SGHRS and YFSETQ. The CDR3 spans 14 residues. The CDR3 region has the DNA TGCGCCAGCAGCCACAACCCCCAGAACACTGAAGCTTTCTTT. Translating gives CASSHNPQNTEAFF.

J is TRBJ1-1 and V is TRBV5-8; D unclear. Germline V gives CDR1 SGHTS, CDR2 YDEGEE. Trimming left V 4 bases short and J 7 bases short, with 17 bases between. CDR3 length equals 14 residues. The CDR3 region is CASSPARLAGEAFF. CDR3 nucleotides: TGTGCCAGCAGCCCCGCCCGGCTGGCCGGTGAAGCTTTCTTT.

The rearrangement uses TRBV14 and TRBJ1-3, with D possibly TRBD1 on 5 matching bases. Per the germline V gene, CDR1 is SGHDN and CDR2 is FVKESK. There are 14 residues in the CDR3. Deletions cut 1 base from V and 4 bases from J, with 8 bases between. The CDR3: CASSQAGSGNTIYF. As DNA, the CDR3 is TGTGCCAGCAGCCAAGCAGGGTCCGGAAACACCATATATTTT.

The CDR3 loop reads CASRPGTATNYGYTF. CDR3 bases: TGCGCCAGCAGGCCCGGGACGGCTACTAACTATGGCTACACCTTC. The chain employs TRBV5-1 and TRBJ1-2; possible D gene TRBD1, 5 bases. V was trimmed by 5 bases and J by 0 bases, leaving 14 bases between them. The CDR3 has 15 amino acids. CDR1 and CDR2 (germline): SGHRS, YFSETQ.